This T cell receptor (beta chain) was retrieved from a study of blood T cell repertoires in COVID-19. Across the study: The samples span acute and convalescent COVID-19 from the United States, Italy and Spain.

Under the authors' procedure: Amplifying reference gene primers gave estimates of nucleated cell counts. The table came from immunoSEQ multiplex PCR; TCRdb's copy has only in-frame clones and leaves some out. That table furnishes V, J and clone size, whereas the DNA furnished D and trimming. The sample gives fewer than 200,000 clones, 70% to 90% of which show up once; 2% to 2.5% is in the top ten. The length of the CDR3 is 18 residues. Trimming took 3 bases from V and 1 from J; bases not matched to a gene: 15. Germline loops: CDR1 MDHEN, CDR2 SYDVKM. The chain combines TRBV28 with TRBJ2-7; 7 nucleotides match TRBD2. Sample: peripheral blood. This sequence originates from a man aged 45-65 years who had recovered from COVID-19. In DNA, the CDR3 is TGTGCCAGCAGTTTCGGGGGGAAGATCTTAGGCACATCCTACGAGCAGTACTTC. Protein: CASSFGGKILGTSYEQYF.